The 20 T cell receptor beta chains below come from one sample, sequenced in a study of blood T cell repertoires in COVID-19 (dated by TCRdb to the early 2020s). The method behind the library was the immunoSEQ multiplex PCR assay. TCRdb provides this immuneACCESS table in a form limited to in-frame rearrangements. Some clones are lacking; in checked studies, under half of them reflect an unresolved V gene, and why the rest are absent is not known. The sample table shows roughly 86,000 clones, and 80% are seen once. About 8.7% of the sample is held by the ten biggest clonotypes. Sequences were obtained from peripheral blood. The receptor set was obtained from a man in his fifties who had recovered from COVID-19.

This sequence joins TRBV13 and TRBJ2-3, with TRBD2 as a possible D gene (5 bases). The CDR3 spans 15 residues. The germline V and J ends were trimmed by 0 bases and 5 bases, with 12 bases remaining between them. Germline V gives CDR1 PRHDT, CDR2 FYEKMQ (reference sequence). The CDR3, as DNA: TGTGCCAGCAGCTTAGGTGGGAGCCGGGGAGATACGCAGTATTTT. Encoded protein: CASSLGGSRGDTQYF.

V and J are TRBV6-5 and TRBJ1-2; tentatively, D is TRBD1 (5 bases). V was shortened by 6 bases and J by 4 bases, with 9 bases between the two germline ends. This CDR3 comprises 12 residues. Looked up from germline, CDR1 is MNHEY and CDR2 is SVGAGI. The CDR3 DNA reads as TGTGCCAGCAGAGACAGTGTCTATGGCTACACCTTC. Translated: CASRDSVYGYTF.

CDR3 sequence reads: CASSQPSGGRSTQYF. CDR3 DNA sequence: TGTGCCAGCAGCCAGCCCTCCGGGGGGCGAAGTACGCAGTATTTT. The gene calls are TRBV28 and TRBJ2-3; possible D gene TRBD2, 7 bases. The CDR3 loop spans 15 amino acids. Germline lookup yields CDR1 MDHEN and CDR2 SYDVKM. V was trimmed by 6 bases and J by 8 bases, leaving 21 bases between them.

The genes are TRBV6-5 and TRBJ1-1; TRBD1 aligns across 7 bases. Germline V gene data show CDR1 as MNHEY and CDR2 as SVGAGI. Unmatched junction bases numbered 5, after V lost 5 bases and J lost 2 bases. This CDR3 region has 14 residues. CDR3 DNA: TGTGCCAGCAGTACGACAGGGATCAACACTGAAGCTTTCTTT. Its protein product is CASSTTGINTEAFF.

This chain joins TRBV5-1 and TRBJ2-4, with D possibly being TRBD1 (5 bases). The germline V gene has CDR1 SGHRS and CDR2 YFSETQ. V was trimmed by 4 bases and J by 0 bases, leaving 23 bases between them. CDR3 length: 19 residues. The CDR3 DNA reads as TGCGCCAGCAGCCCTCTAGACCCGGAACGACAGCTAGCCAAAAACATTCAGTACTTC. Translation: CASSPLDPERQLAKNIQYF.

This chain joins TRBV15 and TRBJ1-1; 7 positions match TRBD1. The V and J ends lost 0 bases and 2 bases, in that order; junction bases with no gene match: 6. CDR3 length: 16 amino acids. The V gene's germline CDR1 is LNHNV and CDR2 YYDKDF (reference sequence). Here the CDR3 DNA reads TGTGCCACCAGCAGAGATCGTACAGGGGCTAACACTGAAGCTTTCTTT. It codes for CATSRDRTGANTEAFF.

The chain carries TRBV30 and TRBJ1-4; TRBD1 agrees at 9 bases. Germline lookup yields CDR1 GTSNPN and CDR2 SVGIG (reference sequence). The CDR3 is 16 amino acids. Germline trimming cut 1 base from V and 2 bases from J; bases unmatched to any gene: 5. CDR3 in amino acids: CAWSEDRGTTNEKLFF. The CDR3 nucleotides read TGTGCCTGGAGTGAAGACAGGGGGACGACTAATGAAAAACTGTTTTTT.

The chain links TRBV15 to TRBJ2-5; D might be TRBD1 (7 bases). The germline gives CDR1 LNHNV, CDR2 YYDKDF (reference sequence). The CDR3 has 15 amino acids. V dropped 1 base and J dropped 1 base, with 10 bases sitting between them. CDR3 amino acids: CATSRGQGGQETQYF. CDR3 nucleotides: TGTGCCACCAGCAGAGGGCAGGGGGGCCAAGAGACCCAGTACTTC. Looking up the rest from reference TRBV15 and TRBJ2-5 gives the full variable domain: DAMVIQNPRYQVTQFGKPVTLSCSQTLNHNVMYWYQQKSSQAPKLLFHYYDKDFNNEADTPDNFQSRRPNTSFCFLDIRSPGLGDTAMYLCATSRGQGGQETQYFGPGTRLLVL.

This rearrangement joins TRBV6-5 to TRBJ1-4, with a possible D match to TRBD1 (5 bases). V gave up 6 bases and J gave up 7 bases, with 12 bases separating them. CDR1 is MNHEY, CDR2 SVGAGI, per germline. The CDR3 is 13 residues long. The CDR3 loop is CASRRSGGEKLFF. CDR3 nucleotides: TGTGCCAGCAGAAGGTCGGGGGGTGAAAAACTGTTTTTT.

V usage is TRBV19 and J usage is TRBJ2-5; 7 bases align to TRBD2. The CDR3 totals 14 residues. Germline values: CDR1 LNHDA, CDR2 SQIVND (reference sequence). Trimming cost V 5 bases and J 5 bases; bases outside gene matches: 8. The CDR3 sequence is CASSLSLAAETQYF. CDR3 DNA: TGTGCCAGTAGTTTGTCTCTAGCGGCGGAGACCCAGTACTTC.

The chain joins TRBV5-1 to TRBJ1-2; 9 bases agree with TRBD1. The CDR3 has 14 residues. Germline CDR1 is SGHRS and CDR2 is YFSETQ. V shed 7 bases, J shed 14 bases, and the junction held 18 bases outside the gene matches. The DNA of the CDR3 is TGCGCCAGCGGCGGAGACGGGACAGGGAGGAGTCTGACCTTC. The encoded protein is CASGGDGTGRSLTF.

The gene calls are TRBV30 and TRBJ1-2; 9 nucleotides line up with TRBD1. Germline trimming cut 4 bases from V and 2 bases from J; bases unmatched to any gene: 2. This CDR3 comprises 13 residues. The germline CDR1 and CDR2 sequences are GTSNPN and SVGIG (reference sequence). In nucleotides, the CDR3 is TGTGCCTGGAAAGGACAGGGGAACTATGGCTACACCTTC. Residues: CAWKGQGNYGYTF. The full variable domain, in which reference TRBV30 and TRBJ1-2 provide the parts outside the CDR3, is SQTIHQWPATLVQPVGSPLSLECTVEGTSNPNLYWYRQAAGRGLQLLFYSVGIGQISSEVPQNLSASRPQDRQFILSSKKLLLSDSGFYLCAWKGQGNYGYTFGSGTRLTVV.

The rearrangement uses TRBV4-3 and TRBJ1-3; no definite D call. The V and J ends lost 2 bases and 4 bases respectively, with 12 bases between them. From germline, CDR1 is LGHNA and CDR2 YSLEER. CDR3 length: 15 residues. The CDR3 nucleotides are TGCGCCAGCAGCCAAAACTTGCCCCTCGGAAACACCATATATTTT. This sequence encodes CASSQNLPLGNTIYF.

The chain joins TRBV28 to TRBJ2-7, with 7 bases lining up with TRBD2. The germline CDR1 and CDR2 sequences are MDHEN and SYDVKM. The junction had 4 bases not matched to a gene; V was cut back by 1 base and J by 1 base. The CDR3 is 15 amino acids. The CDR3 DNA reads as TGTGCCAGCAGTTTATCCCGGGGGGTTTCCTACGAGCAGTACTTC. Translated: CASSLSRGVSYEQYF.

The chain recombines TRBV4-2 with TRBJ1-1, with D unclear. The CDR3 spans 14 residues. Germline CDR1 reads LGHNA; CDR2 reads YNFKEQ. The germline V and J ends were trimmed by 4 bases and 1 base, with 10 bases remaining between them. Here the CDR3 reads CASSRIPGNTEAFF. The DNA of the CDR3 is TGTGCCAGCAGCCGAATTCCGGGGAACACTGAAGCTTTCTTT.

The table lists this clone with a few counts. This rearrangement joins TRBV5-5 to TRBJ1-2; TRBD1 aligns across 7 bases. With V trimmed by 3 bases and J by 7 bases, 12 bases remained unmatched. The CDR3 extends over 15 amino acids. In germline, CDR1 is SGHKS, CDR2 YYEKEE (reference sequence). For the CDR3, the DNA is TGTGCCAGCAGCTGGGGGTCAAGGGGGCGATTTGGCTACACCTTC. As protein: CASSWGSRGRFGYTF.

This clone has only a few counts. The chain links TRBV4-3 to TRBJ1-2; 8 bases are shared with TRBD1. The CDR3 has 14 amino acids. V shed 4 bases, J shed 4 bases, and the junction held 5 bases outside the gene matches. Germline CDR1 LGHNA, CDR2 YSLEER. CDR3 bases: TGCGCCAGCAGCCTTGACAGGGGTCTCTATGGCTACACCTTC. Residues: CASSLDRGLYGYTF.

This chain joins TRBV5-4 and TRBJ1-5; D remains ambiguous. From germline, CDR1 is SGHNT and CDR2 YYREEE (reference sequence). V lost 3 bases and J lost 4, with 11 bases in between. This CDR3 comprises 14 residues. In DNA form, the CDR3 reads TGTGCCAGCAGCTCCCATCCGGAGAATCAGCCCCAGCATTTT. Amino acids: CASSSHPENQPQHF.

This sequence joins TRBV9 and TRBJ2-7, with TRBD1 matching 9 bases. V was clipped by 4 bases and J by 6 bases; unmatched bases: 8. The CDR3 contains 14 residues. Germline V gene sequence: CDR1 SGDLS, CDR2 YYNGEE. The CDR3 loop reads CASSTSGTGSEQYF. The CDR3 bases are TGTGCCAGCAGCACGTCCGGGACAGGGAGCGAGCAGTACTTC. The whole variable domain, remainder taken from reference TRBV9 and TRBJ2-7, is DSGVTQTPKHLITATGQRVTLRCSPRSGDLSVYWYQQSLDQGLQFLIQYYNGEERAKGNILERFSAQQFPDLHSELNLSSLELGDSALYFCASSTSGTGSEQYFGPGTRLTVT.

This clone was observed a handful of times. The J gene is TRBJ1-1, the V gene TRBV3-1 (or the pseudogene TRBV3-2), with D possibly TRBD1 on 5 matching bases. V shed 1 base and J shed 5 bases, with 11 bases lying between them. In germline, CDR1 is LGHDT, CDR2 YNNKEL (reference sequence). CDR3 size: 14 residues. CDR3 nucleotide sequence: TGTGCCAGCAGCCAAGCAGGAGGGGAAACTGAAGCTTTCTTT. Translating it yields CASSQAGGETEAFF.